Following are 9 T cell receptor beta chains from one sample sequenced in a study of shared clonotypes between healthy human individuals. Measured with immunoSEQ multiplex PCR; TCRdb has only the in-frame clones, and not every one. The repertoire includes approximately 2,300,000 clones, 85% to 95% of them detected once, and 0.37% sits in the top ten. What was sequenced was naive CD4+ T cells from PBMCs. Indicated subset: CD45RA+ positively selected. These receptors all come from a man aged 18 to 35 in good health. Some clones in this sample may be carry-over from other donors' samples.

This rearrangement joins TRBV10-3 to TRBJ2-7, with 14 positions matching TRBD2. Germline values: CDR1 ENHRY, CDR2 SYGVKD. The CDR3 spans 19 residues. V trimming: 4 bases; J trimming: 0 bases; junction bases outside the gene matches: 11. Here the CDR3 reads CAISGLPRTSGRSSYEQYF. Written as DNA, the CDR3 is TGTGCCATCAGTGGGCTCCCCCGGACTAGCGGGAGGTCCTCCTACGAGCAGTACTTC.

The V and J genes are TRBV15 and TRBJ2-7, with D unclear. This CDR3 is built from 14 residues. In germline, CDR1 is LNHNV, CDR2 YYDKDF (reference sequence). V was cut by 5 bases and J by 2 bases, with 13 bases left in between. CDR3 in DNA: TGTGCCACCAGCCACTTTTTGACGACCTACGAGCAGTACTTC. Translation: CATSHFLTTYEQYF.

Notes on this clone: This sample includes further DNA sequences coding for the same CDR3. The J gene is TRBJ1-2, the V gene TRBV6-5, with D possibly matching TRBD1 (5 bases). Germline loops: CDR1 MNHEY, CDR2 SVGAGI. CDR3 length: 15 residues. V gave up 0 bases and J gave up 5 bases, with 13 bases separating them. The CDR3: CASSYSLGQGYGYTF. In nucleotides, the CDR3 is TGTGCCAGCAGTTACTCTCTCGGGCAGGGTTATGGCTACACCTTC.

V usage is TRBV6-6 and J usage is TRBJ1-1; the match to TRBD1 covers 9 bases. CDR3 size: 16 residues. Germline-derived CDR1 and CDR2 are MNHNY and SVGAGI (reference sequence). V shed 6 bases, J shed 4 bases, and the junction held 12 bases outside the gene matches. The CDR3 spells CASRRQGESEGTEAFF. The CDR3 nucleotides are TGTGCCAGCAGGCGACAGGGGGAAAGTGAAGGCACTGAAGCTTTCTTT.

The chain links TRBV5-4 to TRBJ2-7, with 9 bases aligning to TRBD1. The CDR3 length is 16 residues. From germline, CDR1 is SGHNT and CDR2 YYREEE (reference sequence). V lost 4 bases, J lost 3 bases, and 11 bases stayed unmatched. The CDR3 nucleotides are TGTGCCAGCAGCCGGACTTGGACAGGGGCAAACTACGAGCAGTACTTC. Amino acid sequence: CASSRTWTGANYEQYF.

CDR3 loop: CASGLRRDSLTPKTDTQYF. CDR3 DNA: TGTGCTAGTGGTTTGAGGAGGGACTCCCTAACCCCAAAGACAGATACGCAGTATTTT. V gene TRBV12-5 combines with J gene TRBJ2-3; perhaps TRBD2 as D (6 bases). The germline CDR1 and CDR2 sequences are LGHNT and FRNRAP. This CDR3 comprises 19 residues. V lost 2 bases, J lost 3 bases, and 24 bases lay in between.

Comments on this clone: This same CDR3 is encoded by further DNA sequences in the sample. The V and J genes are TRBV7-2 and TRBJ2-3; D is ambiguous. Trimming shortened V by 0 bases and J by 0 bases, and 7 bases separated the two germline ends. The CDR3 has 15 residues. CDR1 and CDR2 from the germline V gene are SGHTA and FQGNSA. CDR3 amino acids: CASSLAAASTDTQYF. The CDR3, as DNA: TGTGCCAGCAGCTTAGCGGCAGCTAGCACAGATACGCAGTATTTT.

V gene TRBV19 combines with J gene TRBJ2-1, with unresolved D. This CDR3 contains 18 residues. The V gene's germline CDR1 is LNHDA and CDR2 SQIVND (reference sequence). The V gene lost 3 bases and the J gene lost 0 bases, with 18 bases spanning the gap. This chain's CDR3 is CASSILPQSSSSYNEQFF. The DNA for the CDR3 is TGTGCCAGTAGTATCCTCCCCCAGTCATCCAGCTCCTACAATGAGCAGTTCTTC.

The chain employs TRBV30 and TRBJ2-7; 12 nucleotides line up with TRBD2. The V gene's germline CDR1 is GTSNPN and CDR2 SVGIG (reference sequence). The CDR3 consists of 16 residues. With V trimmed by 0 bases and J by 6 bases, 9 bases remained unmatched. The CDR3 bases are TGTGCCTGGAGTGTTAAGGGGCTAGCGGGAGGGCTCGAGCAGTACTTC. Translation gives CAWSVKGLAGGLEQYF.